A single TCR beta chain is shown here with its context. The antigen is unknown. The sample belongs to a study of blood T cells in healthy people across ages. Together with a sample-barcoded 5' primer, a J-beta primer mix was included in a second PCR lasting about 7 to 11 cycles. TCRdb passed the 5' RACE reads through MiXCR, listing each CDR3 protein once. The repertoire holds some 1.5 million distinct CDR3 sequences, 28% seen once, with 7.7% in the top ten. The V gene lost 4 bases and the J gene lost 6 bases, with 6 bases spanning the gap. The V gene's germline CDR1 is DFQATT and CDR2 SNEGSKA (reference sequence). This CDR3 is 11 amino acids long. Findings of the study overall: Whereas aged donors had fewer naive CD4+ cells, long-lived donors had more of them and higher diversity. Unknown CMV status may confound age-related changes in expanded clones. Unsorted PBMC material precluded a definitive naive versus antigen-experienced comparison. A strong correlation was found between TCR beta diversity and the percentage of naive T cells.

Sequencing was performed on blood. The chain has TRBV20-1 and TRBJ2-2; D gene unclear. The TCR sequence derives from a woman aged 25 to 39 in good health. CDR3 sequence: CSATRSGELFF. In nucleotides, the CDR3 is TGCAGTGCTACTAGATCCGGGGAGCTGTTTTTT.